This TCR beta chain was observed in a study of blood T cell repertoires in COVID-19. Assay: immunoSEQ multiplex PCR; the TCRdb copy retains only in-frame clones and omits some. The profile shows 150,000 to 250,000 clones, around 79% of them singletons. The V gene lost 8 bases and the J gene lost 0 bases, with 9 bases spanning the gap. The germline V gene encodes CDR1 PRHDT and CDR2 FYEKMQ (reference sequence). The CDR3 spans 13 residues. The chain combines TRBV13 with TRBJ2-3; TRBD1 is a possible D gene (5 bases). The TCR was taken from a middle-aged woman with COVID-19, enrolled during active disease. Input material: peripheral blood. The CDR3 DNA reads TGTGCCAGCGGCCAGGGCAGCACAGATACGCAGTATTTT. Encoded protein: CASGQGSTDTQYF.